These T cell receptor beta chains were read from a single sample in a study of early T cells in non-severe SARS-CoV-2 infection. TCRdb re-derived calls from the 5' RACE reads in MiXCR, one entry per CDR3 protein. The data contain some 55,000 distinct CDR3 sequences, approximately 12% of them singletons. Here the sequenced sample was whole blood, taken at baseline. These receptors were taken from an adult who was a healthcare worker with PCR-confirmed SARS-CoV-2 infection or an uninfected control (not recorded which). Both conserved end residues are part of each CDR3. D genes are given only for firm matches. Clone sizes are given selectively: once, few, many, or a class where the clone is expanded.

.	TRBJ2-4	TRBD1	17	TRBV7-2	TGTGCCAGCAGCAAGGACAGGGGCCCCACCGGAGGAAACATTCAGTACTTC	CASSKDRGPTGGNIQYF
few	TRBJ2-3	.	12	TRBV18	TGTGCCAGCTCACCGGACACAGATACGCAGTATTTT	CASSPDTDTQYF
many	TRBJ2-7	.	13	TRBV11-2	TGTGCCAGCAGCCTCCAGGGGCGGGACGAGCAGTACTTC	CASSLQGRDEQYF
many	TRBJ1-2	TRBD1	14	TRBV29-1	TGCAGCGCCCTACCCGGGACAGGGGGTTATGGCTACACCTTC	CSALPGTGGYGYTF
.	TRBJ2-1	TRBD2	14	TRBV12-3/TRBV12-4	TGTGCCAGCATCCCTAGCGGGACCTACAATGAGCAGTTCTTC	CASIPSGTYNEQFF
.	TRBJ2-1	.	15	TRBV12-3/TRBV12-4	TGTGCCAGCGTCCTAGGAGACTCCTCCTACAATGAGCAGTTCTTC	CASVLGDSSYNEQFF
.	TRBJ2-1	TRBD2	17	TRBV6-2/TRBV6-3	TGTGCCAGCAGTCCCTCCCGACCTAGCGGCTCCTACAATGAGCAGTTCTTC	CASSPSRPSGSYNEQFF
many	TRBJ2-7	TRBD2	15	TRBV4-3	TGCGCCAGCAGCCTACTAGCGGGAGATTACTACGAGCAGTACTTC	CASSLLAGDYYEQYF
.	TRBJ2-1	TRBD2	16	TRBV28	TGTGCCAGCAGTTTTAGTCTAGCGGGGGGTTACAATGAGCAGTTCTTC	CASSFSLAGGYNEQFF
many	TRBJ2-3	.	16	TRBV11-2	TGTGCCAGCAGCTCAACGACTCGCCTGGGCACAGATACGCAGTATTTT	CASSSTTRLGTDTQYF
.	TRBJ2-7	.	14	TRBV28	TGTGCCAGCAGAACAACCGGGACACCCCTCGGGCAGTACTTC	CASRTTGTPLGQYF
.	TRBJ2-2	.	12	TRBV18	TGTGCCAGCTCACCACAAATGCGGGAGCTGTTTTTT	CASSPQMRELFF
few	TRBJ2-2	.	15	TRBV21-1	TGTGCCAGCAGCAGCAGCGGGTTTAACACCGGGGAGCTGTTTTTT	CASSSSGFNTGELFF
.	TRBJ2-1	TRBD2	14	TRBV11-1	TGTGCCAGCAGCTTAGAGGCGGGAGGAGATGAGCAGTTCTTC	CASSLEAGGDEQFF
few	TRBJ2-2	TRBD1	17	TRBV6-5	TGTGCCAGCAGTTACCCGGACAGGGTGGGTGACACCGGGGAGCTGTTTTTT	CASSYPDRVGDTGELFF
.	TRBJ2-7	TRBD1	13	TRBV29-1	TGCAGCGTTGTCACACAGGGGTCCTACGAGCAGTACTTC	CSVVTQGSYEQYF
.	TRBJ2-3	.	13	TRBV10-3	TGTGCCATCAGGTTAGAGAGCACAGATACGCAGTATTTT	CAIRLESTDTQYF
.	TRBJ2-7	TRBD1	11	TRBV29-1	TGCAGCGCAGGGACAGCCTACGAGCAGTACTTC	CSAGTAYEQYF
few	TRBJ2-2	.	13	TRBV10-1	TGCGCCAGCAGCGACGGGCAGACCGGGGAGCTGTTTTTT	CASSDGQTGELFF
.	TRBJ2-5	TRBD2	16	TRBV12-3/TRBV12-4	TGTGCCAGCAGTCCCCCTCGCGGGAGGGTCCTGGAGACCCAGTACTTC	CASSPPRGRVLETQYF
many	TRBJ2-1	.	14	TRBV10-3	TGTGCCATCAGTGAGTCTTGGCCTAGCGACCCGTTGTTCTTC	CAISESWPSDPLFF
many	TRBJ1-6	.	15	TRBV12-3/TRBV12-4	TGTGCCAGCAGTTCGACCGGGACGAGAGATTCACCCCTCCACTTT	CASSSTGTRDSPLHF
few	TRBJ1-1	.	13	TRBV12-3/TRBV12-4	TGTGCCAGCAGTTTTGCAGGGCGCACTGAAGCTTTCTTT	CASSFAGRTEAFF
few	TRBJ1-1	.	14	TRBV3-1	TGTGCCAGCAGCCAGAGGACGGTGAACACTGAAGCTTTCTTT	CASSQRTVNTEAFF
few	TRBJ1-1	.	17	TRBV5-6	TGTGCCAGCAGCCGTGGAGGCAGGGCAGCCTTGAACACTGAAGCTTTCTTT	CASSRGGRAALNTEAFF
many	TRBJ2-1	.	11	TRBV10-3	TGTGCCATTAGTCAAGGGAACGAGCAGTTCTTC	CAISQGNEQFF
few	TRBJ1-1	.	16	TRBV11-2	TGTGCCAGCAGCCCCCTTTTGAGATTTCTGAACACTGAAGCTTTCTTT	CASSPLLRFLNTEAFF
many	TRBJ2-5	.	12	TRBV20-1	TGCAGTGCCGACAGGTCAGGGGAGAACCAGTACTTC	CSADRSGENQYF
few	TRBJ2-1	.	13	TRBV28	TGTGCCAGCAGTCCCCTCACATACAATGAGCAGTTCTTC	CASSPLTYNEQFF
.	TRBJ1-5	.	14	TRBV18	TGTGCCAGCTCACTCGGCAGGTATACTCAGCCCCAGCATTTT	CASSLGRYTQPQHF
.	TRBJ2-1	.	15	TRBV28	TGTGCCAGCAGCCGAGAGGGGCGGGCCTCCAATGAGCAGTTCTTC	CASSREGRASNEQFF
few	TRBJ1-1	.	15	TRBV7-2	TGTGCCAGCAGCCCCAGGGTGGGGGGACTCACTGAAGCTTTCTTT	CASSPRVGGLTEAFF
few	TRBJ2-1	TRBD2	15	TRBV11-2	TGTGCCAGCAGCTCCGTAGCGGGAGGGCTTCATGAGCAGTTCTTC	CASSSVAGGLHEQFF
many	TRBJ2-3	TRBD1	18	TRBV18	TGTGCCAGCTCACCGATCGGGACAGGCACGTCTAGCACAGATACGCAGTATTTT	CASSPIGTGTSSTDTQYF
few	TRBJ2-2	.	18	TRBV24-1	TGTGCCACCAGTGCCCCACCACAACGAGGGACGCCTTCCGGGGAGCTGTTTTTT	CATSAPPQRGTPSGELFF
.	TRBJ2-7	.	14	TRBV7-9	TGTGCCAGCAGCTTTATTCTGGGGGACCACGAGCAGTACTTC	CASSFILGDHEQYF
.	TRBJ1-1	TRBD1	17	TRBV10-1	TGCGCCAGCAGCCCCCCTTTTGGGACAGGGCTCAACCCTGAAGCTTTCTTT	CASSPPFGTGLNPEAFF
.	TRBJ2-7	.	14	TRBV9	TGTGCCAGCAGCCCTGCCGGACAGCACTACGAGCAGTACTTC	CASSPAGQHYEQYF
.	TRBJ2-5	TRBD2	16	TRBV19	TGTGCCAGTAGACAGCTTGGACTAGCGGGAGCCGAGACCCAGTACTTC	CASRQLGLAGAETQYF
many	TRBJ1-1	.	14	TRBV6-6	TGTGCCAGCAGTTACGCTAGTACAATCACTGAAGCTTTCTTT	CASSYASTITEAFF
.	TRBJ2-2	.	14	TRBV7-8	TGTGCCAGCAGCTTAGCGGGAGGTAGCGGGGAGCTGTTTTTT	CASSLAGGSGELFF
.	TRBJ2-3	TRBD1	19	TRBV4-3	TGCGCCAGCAGCCAGCAACCGGGACAGGTTTTCGCTGGCACAGATACGCAGTATTTT	CASSQQPGQVFAGTDTQYF
.	TRBJ1-3	.	12	TRBV10-2	TGCGCCAGCAGTGACCGTAGAAACACCATATATTTT	CASSDRRNTIYF
.	TRBJ2-1	TRBD2	16	TRBV20-1	TGCAGTGCTAATTATCTCACTAGCGGGAGGGCCGGTGAGCAGTTCTTC	CSANYLTSGRAGEQFF
.	TRBJ2-7	.	13	TRBV20-1	TGCAGTGCTAGGAGGGACGTCTTGGACGAGCAGTACTTC	CSARRDVLDEQYF
few	TRBJ2-7	TRBD2	16	TRBV14	TGTGCCAGCAGCCCTAGCGGGAGGGCCCTCATGCACGAGCAGTACTTC	CASSPSGRALMHEQYF
few	TRBJ1-3	.	14	TRBV28	TGTGCCAGCAGCACCTCTAACTCTGGAAACACCATATATTTT	CASSTSNSGNTIYF
.	TRBJ2-1	TRBD1	15	TRBV7-3	TGTGCCAGCAGCCAGGGACAGGGAGCCTACAATGAGCAGTTCTTC	CASSQGQGAYNEQFF
many	TRBJ1-5	.	14	TRBV28	TGTGCCAGCAGTTCTGGGGGGGCCCATCAGCCCCAGCATTTT	CASSSGGAHQPQHF
few	TRBJ2-3	TRBD2	16	TRBV20-1	TGCAGTGCCCGCGGACTAGCGGATACTAGCACAGATACGCAGTATTTT	CSARGLADTSTDTQYF
.	TRBJ2-5	.	14	TRBV3-1	TGTGCCAGCAGAATAAGCGGAAGACAAGAGACCCAGTACTTC	CASRISGRQETQYF
.	TRBJ2-4	.	13	TRBV6-2/TRBV6-3	TGTGCCAGCAGTTGGGACACTGAAAACATTCAGTACTTC	CASSWDTENIQYF